Below, one TCR beta chain is given with its context. In the original processing: Nucleated cell number was recorded as an estimate derived from reference gene primer amplification. Generated by immunoSEQ multiplex PCR, the TCRdb table keeps only in-frame clones and is missing some. V, J and clone size derive from that table, while D and trimming were established from the DNA sequence. The sample records 160,000 or so clones, over 85% being singletons. This sample is drawn from a study of blood T cell repertoires in COVID-19. Study context: Sites in the United States, Italy and Spain provided acute and convalescent COVID-19 samples. T cells, B-cell-depleted T cells, or PBMCs supplied cDNA or gDNA.

The CDR3 loop spans 16 amino acids. CDR1 and CDR2 from the germline V gene are SQVTM and ANQGSEA. J gave up 4 bases and V 1 base, and 2 bases lay outside the gene matches. The chain recombines TRBV29-1 with TRBJ2-2; 14 positions match TRBD2. The TCR comes from a man aged 55 to 70 with active or convalescent COVID-19. The sequenced sample consisted of peripheral blood. The CDR3 loop reads CSVEAGLAGVTGELFF. The CDR3 nucleotides are TGCAGCGTTGAAGCGGGACTAGCGGGAGTCACCGGGGAGCTGTTTTTT.